This TCR beta chain was identified during a study of a mutant IDH1 vaccine in newly diagnosed glioma. Study information: Among treated patients, around 60% were male and roughly 38% female, and mean age was approximately 40 years.

General study points: Patients showed vaccine-induced immune responses at a rate of roughly 93%.

Of note for this clone: Its matching antigen is unknown.

Clones were sequenced by immunoSEQ multiplex PCR, and TCRdb holds only the in-frame ones, with some missing. This table has around 67,000 clones, around 83% appearing once. The V gene's germline CDR1 is LNHDA and CDR2 SQIVND (reference sequence). The V and J ends lost 6 bases and 3 bases, in that order; junction bases with no gene match: 12. This CDR3 contains 17 residues. Time point noted: baseline, week 1 (first vaccination visit). Treatment reported: pre-vaccination baseline after standard-of-care therapy. The sequencing used peripheral blood mononuclear cells (PBMCs), collected from a glioma patient treated with radiotherapy, temozolomide or both. This receptor was obtained from a woman in her late teens or twenties with glioma. Some clones in this sample may be carry-over from other donors' samples. This sequence joins TRBV19 and TRBJ1-5, with TRBD1 matching over 9 bases. The CDR3 region is CASRGRSGQGFNQPQHF. The CDR3 DNA sequence: TGTGCCAGTAGGGGGAGATCGGGACAGGGATTCAATCAGCCCCAGCATTTT. The full variable domain, completed using reference TRBV19 and TRBJ1-5, is DGGITQSPKYLFRKEGQNVTLSCEQNLNHDAMYWYRQDPGQGLRLIYYSQIVNDFQKGDIAEGYSVSREKKESFPLTVTSAQKNPTAFYLCASRGRSGQGFNQPQHFGDGTRLSIL.